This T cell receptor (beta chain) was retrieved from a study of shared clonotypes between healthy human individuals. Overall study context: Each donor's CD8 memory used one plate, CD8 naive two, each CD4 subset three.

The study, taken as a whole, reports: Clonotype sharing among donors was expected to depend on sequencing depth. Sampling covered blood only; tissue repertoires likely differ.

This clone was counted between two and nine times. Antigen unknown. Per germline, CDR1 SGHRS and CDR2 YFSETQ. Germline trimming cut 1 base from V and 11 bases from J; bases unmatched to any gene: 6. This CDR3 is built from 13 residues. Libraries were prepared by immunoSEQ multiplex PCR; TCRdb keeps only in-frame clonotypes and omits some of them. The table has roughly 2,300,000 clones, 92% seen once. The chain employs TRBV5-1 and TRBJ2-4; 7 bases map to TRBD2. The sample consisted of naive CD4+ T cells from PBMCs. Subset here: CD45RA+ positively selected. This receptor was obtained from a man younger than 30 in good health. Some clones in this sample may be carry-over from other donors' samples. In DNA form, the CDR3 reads TGCGCCAGCAGCTTGTTTGCGGGAGCGGTTCAGTACTTC. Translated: CASSLFAGAVQYF.